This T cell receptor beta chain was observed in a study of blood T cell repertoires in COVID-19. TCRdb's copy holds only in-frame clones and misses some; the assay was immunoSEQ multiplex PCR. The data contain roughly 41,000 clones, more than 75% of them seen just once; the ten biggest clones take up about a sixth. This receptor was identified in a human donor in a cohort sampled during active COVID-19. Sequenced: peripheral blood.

CDR3: CASSPSRQGAGDTEAFF. The CDR3 region has the DNA TGTGCCAGCAGCCCCTCCCGACAGGGGGCTGGAGACACTGAAGCTTTCTTT. This chain connects TRBV28 to TRBJ1-1; 10 bases agree with TRBD1. V gave up 6 bases and J gave up 3 bases; unmatched junction bases: 13. Germline values: CDR1 MDHEN, CDR2 SYDVKM. The CDR3 consists of 17 residues.